This T cell receptor beta chain was documented in a study of T cell repertoires and HLA-DP antigens. Background on the study: Alloreactive CD4+ T cells targeted HLA-DP on transduced HeLa. Average DNA input: approximately 240 ng for CD137+CD4+ sorts, approximately 1,100 ng pre-culture.

Study results and caveats: Naive and memory CD4+ cells were analysed together, not apart.

With 4 bases clipped from V and 6 bases from J, the junction kept 4 bases outside the gene matches. Germline CDR1 is MGHDK and CDR2 is SYGVNS. The CDR3 length is 14 residues. Remarks on this clone: The target antigen is unknown.

The primer mix covered 54 TRBV segments and 13 TRBJ segments. Assay: immunoSEQ multiplex PCR; the TCRdb copy retains only in-frame clones and omits some. In the table there are about 73,000 clones, about four fifths of which are singletons. The chain combines TRBV25-1 with TRBJ2-3, with 10 bases identical to TRBD1. The sequenced sample was CD4+ T cells from PBMCs. The sequence was obtained from a man aged 60 to 69 in good health and CMV-seronegative. This CDR3 reads CASSGQGAADTQYF. In DNA, the CDR3 is TGTGCCAGCAGTGGACAGGGGGCGGCGGATACGCAGTATTTT. Variable domain in full (rest from reference TRBV25-1 and TRBJ2-3): EADIYQTPRYLVIGTGKKITLECSQTMGHDKMYWYQQDPGMELHLIHYSYGVNSTEKGDLSSESTVSRIRTEHFPLTLESARPSHTSQYLCASSGQGAADTQYFGPGTRLTVL.